These 21 T cell receptor beta chains share one sample of origin, sequenced in a study of OX40 agonist ivuxolimab in advanced cancers. The table came from immunoSEQ multiplex PCR; TCRdb's copy has only in-frame clones and leaves some out. The sample has approximately 90,000 clones, roughly 90% seen once. The sample in question was CD4+ or CD8+ T cells sorted from blood, obtained in a trial of the OX40 agonist ivuxolimab. The receptor set was obtained from an adult with an advanced solid tumor such as melanoma, head and neck, liver or kidney cancer.

This clone has a single count. J is TRBJ2-3 and V is TRBV6-7, with D unresolved. TRBV6-7 is known as an ORF, though its function is uncertain. The CDR3 has 16 residues. Trimming removed 0 bases from V and 0 bases from J, with 10 bases in between. This chain's CDR3 is CASSYSEVSSTDTQYF. The CDR3 DNA reads TGTGCCAGCAGTTACTCCGAGGTTTCTAGCACAGATACGCAGTATTTT.

This chain joins TRBV5-1 and TRBJ1-1, with D possibly being TRBD1 (5 bases). V was cut by 1 base and J by 0 bases, with 7 bases left in between. The CDR3 runs 14 residues. The germline CDR1 and CDR2 sequences are SGHRS and YFSETQ. Here the CDR3 DNA reads TGCGCCAGCAGCTTGTCGGGGCTGAACACTGAAGCTTTCTTT. The encoded protein is CASSLSGLNTEAFF.

The chain is built from TRBV19 and TRBJ2-3; weak D call: TRBD1 (7 bases). The V gene's germline CDR1 is LNHDA and CDR2 SQIVND (reference sequence). CDR3 length equals 14 residues. V shed 7 bases and J shed 11 bases, with 22 bases lying between them. CDR3 amino acids: CASNPGGGSYWQYF. The CDR3 nucleotides read TGTGCCAGTAACCCAGGAGGGGGCAGCTATTGGCAGTATTTT.

V usage is TRBV18 and J usage is TRBJ2-1; D may be TRBD1 (6 bases). The V end was cut by 1 base, the J end by 3 bases, with 10 bases between. Per germline, CDR1 KGHSH and CDR2 LQKENI. CDR3 length: 15 residues. CDR3 sequence (DNA): TGTGCCAGCTCACCACAGGGGGTGGGCTACAATGAGCAGTTCTTC. The encoded protein is CASSPQGVGYNEQFF.

This chain connects TRBV2 to TRBJ1-5; 11 nucleotides align to TRBD1. V dropped 7 bases and J dropped 5; count of bases not matched to a gene: 7. The CDR3 is 15 residues long. Germline-derived CDR1 and CDR2 are SNHLY and FYNNEI. The CDR3 DNA is TGTGCCAGCAAGGGCCGGGACAGGGGGTATCAGCCCCAGCATTTT. Amino acid sequence: CASKGRDRGYQPQHF.

The chain links TRBV18 to TRBJ1-1; possible D gene TRBD1, 5 bases. CDR1 and CDR2 (germline): KGHSH, LQKENI. The CDR3 sequence is 13 residues long. Trimming left V 10 bases short and J 4 bases short, with 16 bases between. CDR3 amino acids: CATQRGSVTEAFF. The CDR3 nucleotides read TGTGCCACGCAGAGGGGCAGCGTCACTGAAGCTTTCTTT. The full variable domain, with the rest looked up from reference TRBV18 and TRBJ1-1, is NAGVMQNPRHLVRRRGQEARLRCSPMKGHSHVYWYRQLPEEGLKFMVYLQKENIIDESGMPKERFSAEFPKEGPSILRIQQVVRGDSAAYFCATQRGSVTEAFFGQGTRLTVV.

This chain connects TRBV6-5 to TRBJ2-5; D unresolved. CDR3 length: 15 residues. Deletions cut 7 bases from V and 5 bases from J, with 20 bases between. Germline V gives CDR1 MNHEY, CDR2 SVGAGI. The CDR3 nucleotides are TGTGCCAGCACCCAAAGGGTCTATCCCGACGAGACCCAGTACTTC. Translation gives CASTQRVYPDETQYF.

This clone has just a few counts. The chain joins TRBV7-8 to TRBJ1-5, with unresolved D. Looked up from germline, CDR1 is SGHVS and CDR2 is FQNEAQ. This CDR3 has 15 residues. V was shortened by 5 bases and J by 6 bases, with 17 bases between the two germline ends. The CDR3 loop reads CASSPPWAPTQPQHF. The CDR3 coding sequence is TGTGCCAGCAGCCCCCCTTGGGCCCCGACTCAGCCCCAGCATTTT.

This rearrangement joins TRBV15 to TRBJ2-3; D is uncertain. V was shortened by 5 bases and J by 2 bases, with 11 bases between the two germline ends. The germline gives CDR1 LNHNV, CDR2 YYDKDF (reference sequence). This CDR3 has 14 amino acids. The CDR3 protein is CATSEPLATDTQYF. The CDR3 nucleotides are TGTGCCACCAGCGAACCCCTGGCCACAGATACGCAGTATTTT.

This clone was seen only a few times. This chain connects TRBV4-2 to TRBJ2-2; TRBD1 matches 8 bases. From germline, CDR1 is LGHNA and CDR2 YNFKEQ. CDR3 length equals 15 residues. V lost 4 bases to trimming and J lost 7 bases; unmatched junction nucleotides: 8. This CDR3 reads CASSPTGAGRGELFF. CDR3 nucleotides: TGTGCCAGCAGCCCGACAGGGGCGGGTCGCGGGGAGCTGTTTTTT.

This sequence joins TRBV11-2 and TRBJ1-1; TRBD1 matches 9 bases. Trimming at V came to 5 bases and at J to 4 bases, leaving 8 bases not matched to a gene. CDR3 length equals 15 residues. CDR1 and CDR2 (germline): SGHAT, FQNNGV. Written as DNA, the CDR3 is TGTGCCAGCAGCCCTGGGACAGGGCACACCACTGAAGCTTTCTTT. This gives the protein CASSPGTGHTTEAFF.

J is TRBJ1-1 and V is TRBV7-9, with 8 bases fitting TRBD1. V lost 6 bases and J lost 2; bases outside the gene matches: 5. Germline assignment: CDR1 SEHNR and CDR2 FQNEAQ (reference sequence). The CDR3 totals 14 residues. The CDR3 sequence is CASRTDRGNTEAFF. CDR3 nucleotide sequence: TGTGCCAGCAGAACTGACAGGGGAAACACTGAAGCTTTCTTT. Combining the CDR3 with reference TRBV7-9 and TRBJ1-1 gives the whole variable domain DTGVSQNPRHKITKRGQNVTFRCDPISEHNRLYWYRQTLGQGPEFLTYFQNEAQLEKSRLLSDRFSAERPKGSFSTLEIQRTEQGDSAMYLCASRTDRGNTEAFFGQGTRLTVV.

The V and J genes are TRBV5-1 and TRBJ2-4; possible D gene TRBD1, 5 bases. With 5 bases removed from V and 1 base from J, the gap between germline ends came to 16 bases. In germline, CDR1 is SGHRS, CDR2 YFSETQ. There are 16 residues in the CDR3. CDR3 bases: TGCGCCAGCAGACCACAGGCCCTGCAGGCCAAAAACATTCAGTACTTC. It translates to CASRPQALQAKNIQYF.

This clone was detected only a few times. The J gene is TRBJ2-7, the V gene TRBV2, with D perhaps matching TRBD1 (6 bases). Trimming stripped 8 bases from V and 9 bases from J, with 14 bases between. This CDR3 is built from 11 residues. Germline lookup yields CDR1 SNHLY and CDR2 FYNNEI. CDR3 nucleotide sequence: TGTGCCAGCGGGAAGGACAGCCCGCAGTACTTC. Its translation: CASGKDSPQYF.

The chain combines TRBV5-1 with TRBJ2-7; D is uncertain. Trimming stripped 4 bases from V and 3 bases from J, with 11 bases between. The CDR3 totals 13 residues. CDR1 is SGHRS, CDR2 YFSETQ, per germline. The CDR3 DNA sequence: TGCGCCAGCAGCCAGGACCTACTCTACGAGCAGTACTTC. Amino acid sequence: CASSQDLLYEQYF. Drawing the rest from reference TRBV5-1 and TRBJ2-7, the complete variable domain is KAGVTQTPRYLIKTRGQQVTLSCSPISGHRSVSWYQQTPGQGLQFLFEYFSETQRNKGNFPGRFSGRQFSNSRSEMNVSTLELGDSALYLCASSQDLLYEQYFGPGTRLTVT.

Only a few counts were recorded for this clone. This sequence joins TRBV5-4 and TRBJ1-2; perhaps TRBD1 as D (6 bases). V lost 0 bases to trimming and J lost 5 bases, with 14 bases between them. Germline values: CDR1 SGHNT, CDR2 YYREEE (reference sequence). The CDR3 contains 15 residues. This chain's CDR3 is CASSLAGLGAYGYTF. CDR3 bases: TGTGCCAGCAGCTTGGCTGGCTTGGGGGCATATGGCTACACCTTC.

This clone appeared once. This sequence joins TRBV19 and TRBJ2-7; 7 bases map to TRBD1. The CDR3 is 17 residues long. Germline V CDR1 and CDR2: LNHDA, SQIVND (reference sequence). Trimming took 1 base from V and 1 from J; bases not matched to a gene: 10. CDR3 DNA: TGTGCCAGTAGTATAGGTCGTTACAGGGGCCTATCCTACGAGCAGTACTTC. Encoded protein: CASSIGRYRGLSYEQYF.

The chain joins TRBV7-6 to TRBJ2-3, with 10 bases fitting TRBD2. Germline V gene sequence: CDR1 SGHVS, CDR2 FNYEAQ. The V segment lost 3 bases and the J segment 4 bases; nucleotides outside the gene matches: 7. The CDR3 totals 16 residues. CDR3 DNA: TGTGCCAGCAGCTTTCGAGCGGGGGGGCAGGCAGATACGCAGTATTTT. Its protein is CASSFRAGGQADTQYF.

The chain combines TRBV30 with TRBJ2-5; 9 bases align to TRBD1. This CDR3 has 15 amino acids. Germline V gene lookup returns CDR1 GTSNPN and CDR2 SVGIG (reference sequence). V lost 0 bases and J lost 6; bases outside the gene matches: 8. Here the CDR3 DNA reads TGTGCCTGGAGTGTACCCCGGACAGGGGCTAAGACCCAGTACTTC. Translated, it gives CAWSVPRTGAKTQYF.

The CDR3 DNA is TGCGCCAGCAGCAACAGGGACTACGAGCAGTACTTC. Translation: CASSNRDYEQYF. The gene calls are TRBV5-1 and TRBJ2-7, with D maybe TRBD1 (6 bases). CDR3 length equals 12 residues. The ends were cut back, 4 bases at V and 3 bases at J, with 8 bases in the middle. Per germline, CDR1 SGHRS and CDR2 YFSETQ.

V is TRBV5-8 and J is TRBJ2-2, with unresolved D. The ends were cut back, 4 bases at V and 0 bases at J, with 13 bases in the middle. Germline values: CDR1 SGHTS, CDR2 YDEGEE. The CDR3 has 16 residues. The CDR3 reads CASSRSRATNTGELFF. The CDR3 DNA is TGTGCCAGCAGCCGCTCAAGGGCAACGAACACCGGGGAGCTGTTTTTT.